This TCR beta chain was captured by sequencing in a study of T cells in Graves' hyperthyroidism and ophthalmopathy. Findings and limits, study-wide: Model-based prediction identified ophthalmopathy a median 6.5 months prior to its onset. A model using 13 V-J features told ophthalmopathy apart from stable hyperthyroidism.

Amplified TCR beta CDR3 regions derived from RNA transcripts. HTBI primers were employed in a first-round RT-PCR of the TCR CDR3. MiXCR, applied by TCRdb to the multiplex PCR reads, yields one record per CDR3 protein. The table includes a few hundred thousand distinct CDR3 sequences, roughly 15% detected once. CDR1 is SGHNT and CDR2 is YENEEA in the germline V gene. The CDR3 runs 15 residues. This clonotype has just a few counts. The antigen is unknown. The germline gene is not matched at one end of the junction; a read error may be the cause. Lactation, pregnancy, other autoimmune disease or uncontrolled infection led to exclusion of patients.

The receptor was isolated from a woman in her twenties or thirties with Graves' ophthalmopathy. Sequenced input: blood. The gene calls are TRBV11-3 and TRBJ2-5; 7 nucleotides match TRBD1. The CDR3 loop reads CASSYGTDQQETQCF. The DNA for the CDR3 is TGTGCCAGCAGCTACGGGACAGACCAACAAGAGACCCAGTGCTTC.